This T cell receptor (beta chain) was recorded in a study of PD-1 blockade in classical Hodgkin lymphoma. CDR3 length: 16 residues. V lost 0 bases, J lost 2 bases, and 10 bases lay in between. CDR1 is LNHDA, CDR2 SQIVND, per germline (reference sequence). Clones were read by immunoSEQ multiplex PCR, and TCRdb kept only the in-frame ones, dropping some. The sample yields more than 50,000 clones, around 90% seen once. Exposure to brentuximab vedotin varied, and each patient had relapsed following autologous stem cell transplantation. The source material was peripheral blood mononuclear cells (PBMCs), sampled at baseline. The source of this sequence is a human donor with classical Hodgkin lymphoma. This rearrangement joins TRBV19 to TRBJ2-2, with TRBD1 as a possible D gene (6 bases). The CDR3: CASSIDPGTNTGELFF. The CDR3 DNA reads as TGTGCCAGTAGTATAGATCCCGGGACAAACACCGGGGAGCTGTTTTTT.